This TCR beta chain was recovered during a study of monozygotic twins with inflammatory bowel disease. The CDR3 extends over 15 amino acids. The germline CDR1 and CDR2 sequences are MDHEN and SYDVKM. In regard to this clonotype: No antigen is known for it.

TCRdb reprocessed the 5' RACE reads and keeps a single row for each CDR3 protein, giving no DNA. This sample's clone table lists approximately 40,000 distinct CDR3 sequences. Study-level findings and limits: Repertoire similarity matched across concordant and discordant twins, perhaps owing to limited power.

Collection of a roughly 2.5 ml blood sample took place per donor. The chain employs TRBV28 and TRBJ2-4; TCRdb lists TRBD1, though no DNA is available to test this call. Sequenced: blood. The origin of this receptor is a human donor with ulcerative colitis or Crohn's disease, or a healthy co-twin of an affected twin (not recorded which). Here the CDR3 reads CASSLSLGLINIQYF.